The 25 T cell receptor beta chains below all came from one sample that was sequenced in a study of blood T cell repertoires in COVID-19. Profiled with immunoSEQ multiplex PCR; TCRdb holds only in-frame clones, not every one. The sample shows 200,000 to 250,000 clones, nearly 90% of them seen only once. The material sequenced was peripheral blood. The receptor set was obtained from a woman younger than 35 who had recovered from COVID-19.

The V gene is TRBV2, the J gene TRBJ1-3; D is uncertain. The CDR3 covers 13 residues. Germline V CDR1 and CDR2: SNHLY, FYNNEI. The V end was cut by 2 bases, the J end by 3 bases, with 5 bases between. The CDR3 spells CASSEHYGNTIYF. The CDR3 region has the DNA TGTGCCAGCAGTGAACACTATGGAAACACCATATATTTT. Full variable domain (rest looked up from reference TRBV2 and TRBJ1-3): EPEVTQTPSHQVTQMGQEVILRCVPISNHLYFYWYRQILGQKVEFLVSFYNNEISEKSEIFDDQFSVERPDGSNFTLKIRSTKLEDSAMYFCASSEHYGNTIYFGEGSWLTVV.

V usage is TRBV11-2 and J usage is TRBJ2-2; TRBD2 is a possible D gene (7 bases). Germline CDR1 is SGHAT and CDR2 is FQNNGV. The CDR3 length is 18 residues. V lost 5 bases, J lost 6 bases, and 25 bases lay in between. CDR3 protein: CASSPGEGRIHRSGELFF. The DNA for the CDR3 is TGTGCCAGCAGCCCAGGGGAGGGGAGGATTCATAGGTCCGGGGAGCTGTTTTTT.

The chain joins TRBV19 to TRBJ2-3; 15 positions agree with TRBD2. There are 19 residues in the CDR3. V dropped 4 bases and J dropped 1; count of bases not matched to a gene: 9. Germline V CDR1 and CDR2: LNHDA, SQIVND (reference sequence). This CDR3 reads CASSSASGLAGGRTDTQYF. The CDR3 nucleotides are TGTGCCAGTAGTAGCGCCTCGGGACTAGCGGGAGGACGCACAGATACGCAGTATTTT.

This clone was seen more than once but under ten times. This sequence joins TRBV28 and TRBJ2-1; a weak D match, TRBD2 (6 bases). The V and J ends lost 6 bases and 7 bases respectively, with 22 bases between them. Germline CDR1 and CDR2: MDHEN and SYDVKM. The CDR3 sequence is 16 residues long. CDR3 nucleotide sequence: TGTGCCAGCAGCCTTCTTGGAGATGCGGGATCTAATGAGCAGTTCTTC. Protein sequence: CASSLLGDAGSNEQFF.

V gene TRBV11-2 combines with J gene TRBJ2-2; D possibly corresponds to TRBD2 (5 bases). V gave up 6 bases and J gave up 6 bases, with 20 bases separating them. The CDR3 is 16 amino acids. Germline CDR1 SGHAT, CDR2 FQNNGV. CDR3 protein: CASRAAESSRPGELFF. The CDR3 nucleotides read TGTGCCAGCAGAGCAGCCGAGTCTAGCAGGCCCGGGGAGCTGTTTTTT.

This clone was seen more than once but under ten times. This sequence joins TRBV7-2 and TRBJ2-7, with TRBD1 identical over 7 bases. Trimming removed 3 bases from V and 2 bases from J; junction bases left unmatched: 7. Germline CDR1 and CDR2: SGHTA and FQGNSA. The CDR3 is 15 residues long. In DNA form, the CDR3 reads TGTGCCAGCAGCTTTGACCGGGACAGAACCTACGAGCAGTACTTC. It translates to CASSFDRDRTYEQYF.

The CDR3 bases are TGTGCCAGCAGCCGCGAGGACAGCTCCTATAATTCACCCCTCCACTTT. Encoded protein: CASSREDSSYNSPLHF. The V and J genes are TRBV3-1 (or the pseudogene TRBV3-2) and TRBJ1-6; tentatively, D is TRBD1 (6 bases). Germline V lookup: CDR1 LGHDT, CDR2 YNNKEL (reference sequence). Trimming shortened V by 4 bases and J by 0 bases, and 10 bases separated the two germline ends. The CDR3 spans 16 residues.

The chain couples TRBV27 to TRBJ2-1; the match to TRBD2 covers 14 bases. CDR1 is MNHEY and CDR2 is SMNVEV in the germline V gene (reference sequence). The V gene end was trimmed by 7 bases and the J gene end by 10 bases; junction bases not matched to a gene: 12. The CDR3 contains 16 residues. The CDR3: CASTLSGLAGVGEQFF. CDR3 DNA: TGTGCCAGCACCCTATCGGGACTAGCGGGAGTCGGGGAGCAGTTCTTC.

This chain connects TRBV5-1 to TRBJ2-1; unclear D gene. V lost 4 bases and J 8 bases, leaving 10 bases between the germline ends. The CDR3 sequence is 12 residues long. In germline, CDR1 is SGHRS, CDR2 YFSETQ. This chain's CDR3 is CASSPDNHEQFF. The CDR3 bases are TGCGCCAGCAGCCCAGACAATCATGAGCAGTTCTTC.

V gene TRBV12-3 or TRBV12-4 combines with J gene TRBJ2-7, with D unresolved. The germline V and J ends were trimmed by 1 base and 7 bases, with 8 bases remaining between them. This CDR3 spans 12 amino acids. CDR3 in amino acids: CASSLVVREQYF. DNA of the CDR3: TGTGCCAGCAGTTTAGTTGTTCGGGAGCAGTACTTC.

This chain links TRBV4-2 with TRBJ2-1, with TRBD2 as a possible D gene (6 bases). V dropped 2 bases and J dropped 7 bases, with 18 bases sitting between them. The CDR3 contains 16 residues. From germline, CDR1 is LGHNA and CDR2 YNFKEQ. This CDR3 is CASSQPRIAEINEQFF. CDR3 in DNA: TGTGCCAGCAGCCAACCACGGATAGCGGAGATTAATGAGCAGTTCTTC.

The chain has TRBV9 and TRBJ1-1; D might be TRBD1 (5 bases). Germline assignment: CDR1 SGDLS and CDR2 YYNGEE. The germline V and J ends were trimmed by 3 bases and 1 base, with 10 bases remaining between them. CDR3 length equals 14 residues. Here the CDR3 DNA reads TGTGCCAGCAGCGCGATGGGGGGGAACACTGAAGCTTTCTTT. Residues: CASSAMGGNTEAFF.

Worth noting for this clone: Other nucleotide sequences from this sample produce the same CDR3. V gene TRBV5-1 combines with J gene TRBJ2-5; no clear D gene. Germline values: CDR1 SGHRS, CDR2 YFSETQ. This CDR3 contains 12 residues. Trimming shortened V by 5 bases and J by 1 base, and 6 bases separated the two germline ends. The CDR3 region has the DNA TGCGCCAGCAGTTACTCCCAAGAGACCCAGTACTTC. Residues: CASSYSQETQYF. The full variable domain, rest sourced from reference TRBV5-1 and TRBJ2-5, is KAGVTQTPRYLIKTRGQQVTLSCSPISGHRSVSWYQQTPGQGLQFLFEYFSETQRNKGNFPGRFSGRQFSNSRSEMNVSTLELGDSALYLCASSYSQETQYFGPGTRLLVL.

In its sample, this clone was seen once. The gene calls are TRBV7-9 and TRBJ1-2, with D unclear. Trimming shortened V by 2 bases and J by 2 bases, and 9 bases separated the two germline ends. CDR3 size: 14 residues. Germline V lookup: CDR1 SEHNR, CDR2 FQNEAQ (reference sequence). Here the CDR3 reads CASSLYQKNYGYTF. The CDR3 DNA reads TGTGCCAGCAGCTTATATCAGAAAAACTATGGCTACACCTTC.

This chain links TRBV11-1 with TRBJ1-2; TRBD1 agrees at 9 bases. The V and J ends lost 5 bases and 6 bases, in that order; junction bases with no gene match: 1. This CDR3 has 12 amino acids. CDR1 is SGHAT, CDR2 FQDESV, per germline (reference sequence). CDR3: CASSTGGHGYTF. The CDR3 DNA reads as TGTGCCAGCAGCACAGGGGGCCATGGCTACACCTTC.

V and J are TRBV10-3 and TRBJ2-7; the match to TRBD1 covers 7 bases. The CDR3 has 16 amino acids. Trimming took 0 bases from V and 0 from J; bases not matched to a gene: 5. CDR1 and CDR2 from the germline V gene are ENHRY and SYGVKD. In nucleotides, the CDR3 is TGTGCCATCAGTGAGTCGGGCAGGGGGAGCTCCTACGAGCAGTACTTC. This translates into CAISESGRGSSYEQYF.

CDR3 DNA: TGTGCCAGCAGTCGACAGGTCACCAGCTCTGGGGCCAACGTCCTGACTTTC. Its protein product is CASSRQVTSSGANVLTF. This rearrangement joins TRBV6-4 to TRBJ2-6; possible D gene TRBD1, 6 bases. Trimming removed 5 bases from V and 0 bases from J, with 14 bases in between. CDR3 length: 17 amino acids. Germline CDR1 and CDR2: MRHNA and SNTAGT.

The V and J genes are TRBV9 and TRBJ1-1; D is perhaps TRBD1 (6 bases). Between the trimmed V and J ends, which lost 3 bases and 4 bases, there was a span of 13 bases. This CDR3 comprises 14 residues. Germline V gene lookup returns CDR1 SGDLS and CDR2 YYNGEE. This CDR3 is CASSAKDSSTEAFF. The CDR3 coding sequence is TGTGCCAGCAGCGCGAAGGACAGCAGCACTGAAGCTTTCTTT. Full variable domain (rest looked up from reference TRBV9 and TRBJ1-1): DSGVTQTPKHLITATGQRVTLRCSPRSGDLSVYWYQQSLDQGLQFLIQYYNGEERAKGNILERFSAQQFPDLHSELNLSSLELGDSALYFCASSAKDSSTEAFFGQGTRLTVV.

About this clone itself: The same CDR3 is also encoded by other DNA sequences in this sample. This rearrangement joins TRBV4-2 to TRBJ1-1, with 9 bases that match TRBD1. There are 15 residues in the CDR3. V gave up 0 bases and J gave up 2 bases; unmatched junction bases: 1. Looked up from germline, CDR1 is LGHNA and CDR2 is YNFKEQ. The CDR3 reads CASSQEGQGNTEAFF. The CDR3 DNA follows: TGTGCCAGCAGCCAAGAGGGACAGGGAAACACTGAAGCTTTCTTT.

The chain combines TRBV18 with TRBJ2-5, with a weak D call TRBD2 (5 bases). Trimming took 6 bases from V and 9 from J, leaving 8 bases between them. This CDR3 is built from 10 residues. The germline CDR1 and CDR2 sequences are KGHSH and LQKENI. CDR3 region: CASSPEAQYF. The DNA of the CDR3 is TGTGCCAGCTCTCCGGAGGCCCAGTACTTC.

The chain employs TRBV19 and TRBJ2-1; D unresolved. This CDR3 region has 15 residues. CDR1 and CDR2 (germline): LNHDA, SQIVND (reference sequence). Trimming stripped 2 bases from V and 4 bases from J, with 12 bases between. The CDR3 nucleotides read TGTGCCAGTAGTATACCCCCTTTAGCTTACAATGAGCAGTTCTTC. Translation: CASSIPPLAYNEQFF.

The gene calls are TRBV5-1 and TRBJ2-3; D is ambiguous. Germline V gene data show CDR1 as SGHRS and CDR2 as YFSETQ. With 2 bases removed from V and 3 bases from J, the gap between germline ends came to 4 bases. The CDR3 runs 12 residues. The CDR3 DNA reads as TGCGCCAGCAGCTTTTTAACAGATACGCAGTATTTT. Protein product: CASSFLTDTQYF.

The CDR3 region has the DNA TGTGCCAGCAGCTTCAGGACGGGGGGAGGGACTGAAGCTTTCTTT. Amino acid sequence: CASSFRTGGGTEAFF. The rearrangement joins TRBV7-2 to TRBJ1-1, with D perhaps matching TRBD1 (5 bases). V lost 3 bases to trimming and J lost 5 bases, with 16 bases between them. Germline V gene data show CDR1 as SGHTA and CDR2 as FQGNSA. The CDR3 is 15 residues long.

The chain has TRBV11-2 and TRBJ2-3; possibly TRBD1 for D (6 bases). The CDR3 is 16 residues long. Trimming shortened V by 4 bases and J by 0 bases, and 14 bases separated the two germline ends. CDR1 is SGHAT, CDR2 FQNNGV, per germline. Here the CDR3 DNA reads TGTGCCAGCAGCTCCCAGGCAGGGGTTAGCACAGATACGCAGTATTTT. Its protein is CASSSQAGVSTDTQYF.

V and J are TRBV19 and TRBJ2-7, with a possible D match to TRBD1 (6 bases). V was pared by 5 bases and J by 3 bases, with 17 bases between. The CDR3 extends over 15 amino acids. CDR1 is LNHDA, CDR2 SQIVND, per germline (reference sequence). The CDR3 spells CASSQTGQLLYEQYF. In DNA, the CDR3 is TGTGCCAGTAGTCAGACAGGACAACTACTCTACGAGCAGTACTTC.